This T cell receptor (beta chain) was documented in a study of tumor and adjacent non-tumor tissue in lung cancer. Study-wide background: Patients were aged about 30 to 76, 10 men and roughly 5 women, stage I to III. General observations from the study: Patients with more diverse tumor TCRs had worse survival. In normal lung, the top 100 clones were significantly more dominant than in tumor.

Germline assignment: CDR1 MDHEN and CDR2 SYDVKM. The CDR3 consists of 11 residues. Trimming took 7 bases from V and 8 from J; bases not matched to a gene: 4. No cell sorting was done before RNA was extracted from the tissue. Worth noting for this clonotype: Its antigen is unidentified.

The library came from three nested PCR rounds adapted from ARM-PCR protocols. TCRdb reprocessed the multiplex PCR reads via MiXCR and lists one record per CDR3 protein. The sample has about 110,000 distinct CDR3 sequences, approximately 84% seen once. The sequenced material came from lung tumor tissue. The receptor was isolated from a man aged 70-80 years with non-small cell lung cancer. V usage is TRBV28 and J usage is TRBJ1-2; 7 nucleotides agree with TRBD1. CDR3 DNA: TGTGCCAGCATCCCAGGGGGGGGCTACACCTTC. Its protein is CASIPGGGYTF.